A single sample is the source of the 25 T cell receptor beta chains below, sequenced in a study of STAT3 mutations in large granular lymphocyte leukemia. General study results and limits: In T-cell large granular lymphocyte leukemia, about half of patients showed multiple immunodominant subclonotypes.

Assay used: immunoSEQ multiplex PCR; TCRdb lists only in-frame clones, some missing. The sample lists approximately 10,000 clones; roughly 91% were seen once. These receptors lack a known antigen. Sequencing used peripheral blood mononuclear cells. Source of these receptors: a man aged 55 to 70 with T-cell large granular lymphocyte leukemia. Some clones in this sample may be carry-over from other donors' samples.

The chain couples TRBV5-4 to TRBJ2-1, with 8 bases aligning to TRBD2. This CDR3 is 14 amino acids long. After removal of 4 bases from V and 7 bases from J, the junction contained 7 bases not matched to a gene. The germline CDR1 and CDR2 sequences are SGHNT and YYREEE (reference sequence). In nucleotides, the CDR3 is TGTGCCAGCAGCCCCGGACTAGCTTCGAATGAGCAGTTCTTC. Residues: CASSPGLASNEQFF.

The genes are TRBV5-1 and TRBJ1-5; D perhaps matches TRBD1 (5 bases). CDR3 length: 13 amino acids. Between the trimmed V and J ends, which lost 4 bases and 7 bases, there was a span of 12 bases. Germline-derived CDR1 and CDR2 are SGHRS and YFSETQ. The CDR3 DNA follows: TGCGCCAGCAGCCCAGCGGGGACCCAGCCCCAGCATTTT. Encoded protein: CASSPAGTQPQHF.

The rearrangement links TRBV5-4 to TRBJ2-3, with D possibly being TRBD1 or TRBD2 (5 bases each). This CDR3 spans 15 amino acids. Trimming removed 5 bases from V and 7 bases from J, with 20 bases in between. From germline, CDR1 is SGHNT and CDR2 YYREEE (reference sequence). Here the CDR3 DNA reads TGTGCCAGCAGTTTTGACCGGGGCCAACCAAATACGCAGTATTTT. This sequence encodes CASSFDRGQPNTQYF.

This clone was observed once. This rearrangement joins TRBV5-1 to TRBJ2-3, with TRBD2 matching over 7 bases. The CDR3 is made up of 15 amino acids. The germline V gene has CDR1 SGHRS and CDR2 YFSETQ. Losses at the gene ends were 4 bases for V and 0 bases for J; bases not matched to a gene: 5. CDR3 nucleotides: TGCGCCAGCAGCCCGAGGGACTATAGCACAGATACGCAGTATTTT. It translates to CASSPRDYSTDTQYF.

This chain connects TRBV10-3 to TRBJ1-3; perhaps TRBD1 as D (6 bases). Per germline, CDR1 ENHRY and CDR2 SYGVKD. The CDR3 is made up of 16 amino acids. The V gene lost 4 bases and the J gene lost 2 bases, with 15 bases spanning the gap. CDR3 sequence (DNA): TGTGCCATCAGTGTTCAGGGGCGCGGGGCTGGAAACACCATATATTTT. Translation gives CAISVQGRGAGNTIYF.

Comments on this clone: Germline and junction disagree at one end, which may indicate a read error. The chain joins TRBV5-1 to TRBJ2-5, with D perhaps assigned TRBD1 or TRBD2 (6 bases each). This CDR3 comprises 13 residues. The germline CDR1 and CDR2 sequences are SGHRS and YFSETQ. CDR3 protein: CASSLLEGDRSNF. The CDR3 coding sequence is TGCGCCAGCAGCCTCCTGGAGGGGGACCGGTCAAACTTC.

The chain recombines TRBV5-4 with TRBJ2-3, with TRBD2 matching over 11 bases. Per the germline V gene, CDR1 is SGHNT and CDR2 is YYREEE (reference sequence). V was clipped by 4 bases and J by 8 bases; unmatched bases: 6. The CDR3 is 14 residues long. In DNA, the CDR3 is TGTGCCAGCAGCCCGGGACTAGCGGACAGTACGCAGTATTTT. Protein product: CASSPGLADSTQYF.

The count of this clone is one. V and J are TRBV7-2 and TRBJ1-1; TRBD1 is a possible D gene (5 bases). CDR1 and CDR2 from the germline V gene are SGHTA and FQGNSA. Trimming took off 4 bases at V and 5 bases at J, with 17 bases between the two ends. The CDR3 extends over 15 amino acids. This CDR3 reads CASSSWGSTRTEAFF. CDR3 coding DNA: TGTGCCAGCAGCTCCTGGGGGTCCACGAGGACTGAAGCTTTCTTT.

V gene TRBV5-6 combines with J gene TRBJ2-5, with TRBD1 identical over 7 bases. This CDR3 contains 13 residues. The V segment lost 4 bases and the J segment 0 bases; nucleotides outside the gene matches: 0. Looked up from germline, CDR1 is SGHDT and CDR2 is YYEEEE. CDR3 amino acids: CASSRGHQETQYF. The CDR3 region has the DNA TGTGCCAGCAGCAGGGGGCACCAAGAGACCCAGTACTTC.

This chain joins TRBV5-8 and TRBJ2-7; D possibly corresponds to TRBD1 (6 bases). Germline loops: CDR1 SGHTS, CDR2 YDEGEE. Trimming removed 4 bases at V and 9 bases at J, with 14 bases between. The CDR3 runs to 12 residues. The CDR3 region is CASSLIRQAQYF. CDR3 nucleotides: TGTGCCAGCAGCCTGATTAGACAGGCGCAGTACTTC.

The gene calls are TRBV7-2 and TRBJ2-3; D possibly uses TRBD1 or TRBD2 (5 bases each). The CDR3 is made up of 17 amino acids. CDR1 and CDR2 (germline): SGHTA, FQGNSA. V was cut by 3 bases and J by 4 bases, with 20 bases left in between. The CDR3 nucleotides read TGTGCCAGCAGCTTCGTGTCCCCGGGGCTGAGTGCAGATACGCAGTATTTT. Protein: CASSFVSPGLSADTQYF. The entire variable domain, with the rest obtained from reference TRBV7-2 and TRBJ2-3, is as follows: GAGVSQSPSNKVTEKGKDVELRCDPISGHTALYWYRQSLGQGLEFLIYFQGNSAPDKSGLPSDRFSAERTGGSVSTLTIQRTQQEDSAVYLCASSFVSPGLSADTQYFGPGTRLTVL.

The rearrangement links TRBV5-4 to TRBJ2-7, with D unclear. The CDR3 runs 13 residues. Trimming took 4 bases from V and 0 from J, leaving 8 bases between them. Germline values: CDR1 SGHNT, CDR2 YYREEE (reference sequence). CDR3 protein: CASSHSSSYEQYF. Here the CDR3 DNA reads TGTGCCAGCAGCCACAGCAGCTCCTACGAGCAGTACTTC. The whole variable domain, remainder taken from reference TRBV5-4 and TRBJ2-7, is ETGVTQSPTHLIKTRGQQVTLRCSSQSGHNTVSWYQQALGQGPQFIFQYYREEENGRGNFPPRFSGLQFPNYSSELNVNALELDDSALYLCASSHSSSYEQYFGPGTRLTVT.

The chain uses TRBV7-9 and TRBJ2-4; TRBD2 agrees at 11 bases. Per the germline V gene, CDR1 is SEHNR and CDR2 is FQNEAQ (reference sequence). With V trimmed by 5 bases and J by 9 bases, 9 bases remained unmatched. This CDR3 comprises 15 residues. CDR3 nucleotides: TGTGCCAGCAGCCCCGGGACTAGCGGAGGGGGCATTCAGTACTTC. It is translated as CASSPGTSGGGIQYF. Full variable domain (missing parts from reference TRBV7-9 and TRBJ2-4): DTGVSQNPRHKITKRGQNVTFRCDPISEHNRLYWYRQTLGQGPEFLTYFQNEAQLEKSRLLSDRFSAERPKGSFSTLEIQRTEQGDSAMYLCASSPGTSGGGIQYFGAGTRLSVL.

The rearrangement joins TRBV21-1 to TRBJ2-2; the listed D gene, TRBD1, was not tested against the DNA. TRBV21-1 is termed a pseudogene. The CDR3 is made up of 14 amino acids. CDR3 sequence (DNA): TGTGCCACCCCAGACAGATGGGACACCGGGGAGCTGTTTTTT. Translated, it gives CATPDRWDTGELFF.

The V gene is TRBV5-1, the J gene TRBJ2-1; tentatively, D is TRBD1 (6 bases). The CDR3 is 13 amino acids. Germline assignment: CDR1 SGHRS and CDR2 YFSETQ. The V end was cut by 7 bases, the J end by 10 bases, with 18 bases between. In DNA form, the CDR3 reads TGCGCCAGCGCCTATGGGCAGGGGACCGAGCAGTTCTTC. Translating gives CASAYGQGTEQFF. The variable domain in full, completed from reference TRBV5-1 and TRBJ2-1, reads KAGVTQTPRYLIKTRGQQVTLSCSPISGHRSVSWYQQTPGQGLQFLFEYFSETQRNKGNFPGRFSGRQFSNSRSEMNVSTLELGDSALYLCASAYGQGTEQFFGPGTRLTVL.

The rearrangement joins TRBV30 to TRBJ1-2; possibly TRBD1 for D (6 bases). The CDR3 loop spans 16 amino acids. Germline V gene sequence: CDR1 GTSNPN, CDR2 SVGIG (reference sequence). Trimming removed 3 bases from V and 4 bases from J, with 21 bases in between. CDR3 sequence: CAWSRNSGAESYGYTF. The CDR3 coding sequence is TGTGCCTGGAGCCGCAACTCAGGGGCTGAAAGCTATGGCTACACCTTC.

The chain links TRBV20-1 to TRBJ2-5; D is unresolved. From germline, CDR1 is DFQATT and CDR2 SNEGSKA (reference sequence). The CDR3 has 11 residues. The V gene lost 7 bases and the J gene lost 0 bases, with 6 bases spanning the gap. The CDR3 region has the DNA TGCAGTGGGGAAAACCAAGAGACCCAGTACTTC. As protein: CSGENQETQYF.

This clone is a singleton in its sample. The chain links TRBV7-9 to TRBJ2-5; no clear D. The V and J ends lost 1 base and 2 bases respectively, with 5 bases between them. This CDR3 has 13 amino acids. CDR1 and CDR2 from the germline V gene are SEHNR and FQNEAQ (reference sequence). The CDR3 here is CASSLELQETQYF. The CDR3, as DNA: TGTGCCAGCAGCTTAGAGCTGCAAGAGACCCAGTACTTC.

The V gene is TRBV7-2, the J gene TRBJ2-5, with 10 bases aligning to TRBD2. V lost 5 bases to trimming and J lost 3 bases; unmatched junction nucleotides: 3. CDR1 SGHTA and CDR2 FQGNSA come from the germline V gene. CDR3 length: 14 residues. CDR3 coding DNA: TGTGCCAGCAGCGGAGGACTAGCGGAAGAGACCCAGTACTTC. Protein: CASSGGLAEETQYF.

This clone occurred a few times. The chain joins TRBV18 to TRBJ1-5; D is possibly TRBD1 (5 bases). V was pared by 8 bases and J by 7 bases, with 12 bases between. This CDR3 comprises 12 residues. In germline, CDR1 is KGHSH, CDR2 LQKENI. For the CDR3, the DNA is TGTGCCAGCGGGACCGGGGCCCAGCCCCAGCATTTT. It yields the protein CASGTGAQPQHF. Combining the CDR3 with reference TRBV18 and TRBJ1-5 gives the whole variable domain NAGVMQNPRHLVRRRGQEARLRCSPMKGHSHVYWYRQLPEEGLKFMVYLQKENIIDESGMPKERFSAEFPKEGPSILRIQQVVRGDSAAYFCASGTGAQPQHFGDGTRLSIL.

The chain recombines TRBV7-2 with TRBJ1-2, with D hard to call. This CDR3 comprises 14 residues. V was pared by 0 bases and J by 8 bases, with 13 bases between. Germline lookup yields CDR1 SGHTA and CDR2 FQGNSA. The CDR3 nucleotides read TGTGCCAGCAGCTTAGCCGCAGGTCGAGAGGGCTACACCTTC. This sequence encodes CASSLAAGREGYTF.

This clone was detected a few times. The rearrangement links TRBV19 to TRBJ2-7, with D unclear. The CDR3 totals 14 residues. Trimming pared 4 bases from V and 5 bases from J, leaving 15 bases between. Germline V gene data show CDR1 as LNHDA and CDR2 as SQIVND (reference sequence). CDR3 region: CASSKTALLHEQYF. The CDR3 DNA reads TGTGCCAGTAGTAAGACTGCCCTCCTCCACGAGCAGTACTTC.

The chain employs TRBV29-1 and TRBJ2-1; D is possibly TRBD2 (5 bases). Germline V gene sequence: CDR1 SQVTM, CDR2 ANQGSEA. The CDR3 consists of 13 residues. V lost 0 bases to trimming and J lost 9 bases, with 12 bases between them. The CDR3 DNA sequence: TGCAGCGTTGAAGAAGAGGCAGGAGGTGAGCAGTTCTTC. This encodes CSVEEEAGGEQFF.

J is TRBJ1-2 and V is TRBV19; maybe TRBD1 (5 bases). Germline V CDR1 and CDR2: LNHDA, SQIVND (reference sequence). CDR3 length: 16 residues. Trimming left V 2 bases short and J 4 bases short, with 17 bases between. The DNA of the CDR3 is TGTGCCAGTAGTATACCCGGGACGCCTATCTCCTATGGCTACACCTTC. This encodes CASSIPGTPISYGYTF. The full variable domain, its missing parts supplied by reference TRBV19 and TRBJ1-2, is DGGITQSPKYLFRKEGQNVTLSCEQNLNHDAMYWYRQDPGQGLRLIYYSQIVNDFQKGDIAEGYSVSREKKESFPLTVTSAQKNPTAFYLCASSIPGTPISYGYTFGSGTRLTVV.

The DNA of the CDR3 is TGTGCCAGCAGCTTATTAGGATCGAACACCGGGGAGCTGTTTTTT. Its translation: CASSLLGSNTGELFF. This chain connects TRBV7-2 to TRBJ2-2; D not certain. The germline V and J ends were trimmed by 2 bases and 0 bases, with 7 bases remaining between them. The CDR3 totals 15 residues. CDR1 and CDR2 from the germline V gene are SGHTA and FQGNSA.